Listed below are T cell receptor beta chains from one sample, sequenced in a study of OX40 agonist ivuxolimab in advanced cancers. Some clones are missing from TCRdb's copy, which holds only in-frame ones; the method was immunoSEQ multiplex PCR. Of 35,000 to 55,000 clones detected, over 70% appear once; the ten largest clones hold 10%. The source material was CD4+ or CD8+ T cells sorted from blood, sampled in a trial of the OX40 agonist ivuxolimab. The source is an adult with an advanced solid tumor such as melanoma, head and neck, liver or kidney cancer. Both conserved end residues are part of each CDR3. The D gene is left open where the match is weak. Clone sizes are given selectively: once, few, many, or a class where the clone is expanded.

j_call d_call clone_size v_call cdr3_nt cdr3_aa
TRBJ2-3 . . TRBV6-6 TGTGCCAGCAGCCTCAGGGTCGGTAACACAGATACGCAGTATTTT CASSLRVGNTDTQYF
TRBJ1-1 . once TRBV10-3 TGTGCCATCGAGAAAACCCGAGGCACTGAAGCTTTCTTT CAIEKTRGTEAFF
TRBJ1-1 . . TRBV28 TGTGCCAGCAGTACTCGACCCTACACTGAAGCTTTCTTT CASSTRPYTEAFF
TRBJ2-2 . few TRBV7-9 TGTGCCAGCAGCTTGGGGGCGGGAATCCCCGGGGAGCTGTTTTTT CASSLGAGIPGELFF
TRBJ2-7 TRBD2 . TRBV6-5 TGTGCCAGCAGTGGATCTAGCGGAGCCTACGAGCAGTACTTC CASSGSSGAYEQYF
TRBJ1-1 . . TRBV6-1 TGTGCCAGCAGTGAATCTGCAGGGCCAGGACTTCAAGCTTTCTTT CASSESAGPGLQAFF
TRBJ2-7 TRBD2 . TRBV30 TGTGCCTGGGAGAGACTAGCTGGATACGAGCAGTACTTC CAWERLAGYEQYF
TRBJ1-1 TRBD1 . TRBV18 TGTGCCAGCTCACCTCGACAGGGTCCCACTGAAGCTTTCTTT CASSPRQGPTEAFF
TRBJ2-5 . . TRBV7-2 TGTGCCAGGGGCGGAATGGGGGGGCTGGCGGAGACCCAGTACTTC CARGGMGGLAETQYF
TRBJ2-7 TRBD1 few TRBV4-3 TGCGCCAGCAGCCAAGGGGTACAGGGGGCTTACGAGCAGTACTTC CASSQGVQGAYEQYF
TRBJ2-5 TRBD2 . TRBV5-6 TGTGCCAGCACCCGGACTAGCGGGAGCGGCGAGACCCAGTACTTC CASTRTSGSGETQYF
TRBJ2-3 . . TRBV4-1 TGCGCCAGCAGCCAAGAGGTGGCGGGGAACACAGATACGCAGTATTTT CASSQEVAGNTDTQYF
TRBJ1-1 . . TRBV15 TGTGCCACCAGCCGTCGGGGGGGCCACACTGAAGCTTTCTTT CATSRRGGHTEAFF
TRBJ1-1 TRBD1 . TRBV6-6 TGTGCCAGCATCCCCTACCCAGGGGGCCCTGAAGCTTTCTTT CASIPYPGGPEAFF
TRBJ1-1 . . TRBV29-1 TGCAGCGTTGAAGGGGTGGGGGAGGCTGAAGCTTTCTTT CSVEGVGEAEAFF
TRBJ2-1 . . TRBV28 TGTGCCAGCACCGAGGAAAGGGCTAGCTCATTTTACAATGAGCAGTTCTTC CASTEERASSFYNEQFF
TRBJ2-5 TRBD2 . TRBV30 TGTGCCTGGGGGAGGGTGGGGGAGACCCAGTACTTC CAWGRVGETQYF
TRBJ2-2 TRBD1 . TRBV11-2 TGTGCCAGCAGCCTTGGACAGGGAACCGGGGAGCTGTTTTTT CASSLGQGTGELFF
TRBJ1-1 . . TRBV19 TGTGCCAGTAGTCTCACGGGCCTCACTGAAGCTTTCTTT CASSLTGLTEAFF
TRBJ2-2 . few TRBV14 TGTGCCAGCAGCCGATTGGGCCCCCCGGGCGCCGGGGAGCTGTTTTTT CASSRLGPPGAGELFF
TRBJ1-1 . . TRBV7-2 TGTGCCAGCAGCTTTCAGGGGTTGGTGGGCACTGAAGCTTTCTTT CASSFQGLVGTEAFF
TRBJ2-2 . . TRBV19 TGTGCCAGTAGTACGGACAGATCGAACACCGGGGAGCTGTTTTTT CASSTDRSNTGELFF
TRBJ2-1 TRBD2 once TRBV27 TGTGCCAGCAGTTTAGACCCCGGGGGGTTTTATAGCTCCTACAATGAGCAGTTCTTC CASSLDPGGFYSSYNEQFF
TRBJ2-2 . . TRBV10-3 TGTGCCACCGGGACCGTCGTCACCGGGGAGCTGTTTTTT CATGTVVTGELFF
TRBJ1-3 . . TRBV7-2 TGTGCCAGCAGCTTAGTAGGGGCGAGCTCTGGAAACACCATATATTTT CASSLVGASSGNTIYF
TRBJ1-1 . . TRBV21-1 TGTGCCAGCAGCAGCGAGGTCATTTTCCCCTGGAACACTGAAGCTTTCTTT CASSSEVIFPWNTEAFF
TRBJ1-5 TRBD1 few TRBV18 TGTGCCAGCTCACCTACAGGGGGCGGCCAGCCCCAGCATTTT CASSPTGGGQPQHF
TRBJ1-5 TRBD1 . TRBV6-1 TGTGCCAGCGTGTTAGTAGGACAGGGGATTCAGCCCCAGCATTTT CASVLVGQGIQPQHF
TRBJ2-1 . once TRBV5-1 TGCGCCAGCGAGATAAGCGGCCATGTCGGGAATGAGCAGTTCTTC CASEISGHVGNEQFF
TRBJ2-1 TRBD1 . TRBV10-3 TGTGCCATCACCGAGACAGGGATGAATGAGCAGTTCTTC CAITETGMNEQFF
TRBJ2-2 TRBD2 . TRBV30 TGTGCCTGGAGTGCTGGAGCGGGAGGGTATTCGGGGGAGCTGTTTTTT CAWSAGAGGYSGELFF
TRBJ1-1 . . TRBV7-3 TGTGCCAGCAGCTTAACCCGGTACACTGAAGCTTTCTTT CASSLTRYTEAFF
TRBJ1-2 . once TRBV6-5 TGTGCCAGCAGTCCGCAGGGGAACTATGGCTACACCTTC CASSPQGNYGYTF
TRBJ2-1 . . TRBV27 TGTGCCAGCAGCCTGGTCTTGACAGGGAGGAATGAGCAGTTCTTC CASSLVLTGRNEQFF
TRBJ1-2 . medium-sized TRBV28 TGTGCCAGCGGCAACTTCTATGGCTACACCTTC CASGNFYGYTF
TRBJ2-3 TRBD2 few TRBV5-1 TGCGCCAGCAGCTTGCGGGGGAGCGGGAATCGGGATACGCAGTATTTT CASSLRGSGNRDTQYF
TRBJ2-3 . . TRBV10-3 TGTGCCATCAGTGACAGGGCGACAGATACGCAGTATTTT CAISDRATDTQYF
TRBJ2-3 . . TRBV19 TGTGCCAGTAGTATTCAGGAGTCCACAGATACGCAGTATTTT CASSIQESTDTQYF
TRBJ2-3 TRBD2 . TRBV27 TGTGCCAGCAGTTTAGGGACTAGCGAGGGAGCAGATACGCAGTATTTT CASSLGTSEGADTQYF
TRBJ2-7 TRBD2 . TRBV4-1 TGCGCCAGCAGCCCCCCCGGACTAGCGCTTAGCTCCTACGAGCAGTACTTC CASSPPGLALSSYEQYF
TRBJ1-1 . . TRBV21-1 TGTGCCAGCAGCAAAGGGCCGAACGAGGACACTGAAGCTTTCTTT CASSKGPNEDTEAFF
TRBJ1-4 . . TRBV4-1 TGCGCCAGCAGCCAAGAGGGGGGTAGTGAAAAACTGTTTTTT CASSQEGGSEKLFF
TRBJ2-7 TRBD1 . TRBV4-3 TGCGCCAGCAGCCAAGATTGGGACAGGGTCTACGAGCAGTACTTC CASSQDWDRVYEQYF
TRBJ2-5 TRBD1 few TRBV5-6 TGTGCCTGCCACAGGGGTCTCCGAGAGACCCAGTACTTC CACHRGLRETQYF
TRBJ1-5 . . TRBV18 TGTGCCAGCTCACCACGAAACAGGGAGGAGCCCCAGCATTTT CASSPRNREEPQHF
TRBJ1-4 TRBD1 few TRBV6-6 TGTGCCAGCATGGACGGGACAGGGATAATTAATGAAAAACTGTTTTTT CASMDGTGIINEKLFF
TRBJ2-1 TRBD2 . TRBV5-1 TGCGCCAGCAGCTTAGGCGGGAGGGTCTACAATGAGCAGTTCTTC CASSLGGRVYNEQFF
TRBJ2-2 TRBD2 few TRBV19 TGTGCCAGTAGTATGGAGTTCCTAGCGGGTCCCGGGGAGCTGTTTTTT CASSMEFLAGPGELFF
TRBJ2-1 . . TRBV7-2 TGTGCCAGCAGCTTTCTTGGGAGTCCTCTCTTC CASSFLGSPLF
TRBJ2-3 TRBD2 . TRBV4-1 TGCGCCAGCAGCCAAGGGACTAGCGGGATTCGGAGCACAGATACGCAGTATTTT CASSQGTSGIRSTDTQYF